The source of this T cell receptor (beta chain) is a study of neurological immune-mediated disorders (dated by TCRdb to about 2019). Study-level background: Peripheral blood TCR-beta repertoires from HTLV-I-associated myelopathy (HAM/TSP) patients, multiple sclerosis patients and healthy controls were compared by UMI-based sequencing. The cohort comprised 68 subjects: 14 HAM/TSP patients, some 34 multiple sclerosis patients and approximately 20 healthy controls. Technical triplicate libraries were sequenced to precisely calculate the variability in frequency of each individual clone. Longitudinal samples, technical triplicates and paired sorted CD4+ and CD8+ T-cell subsets, alongside PBMC samples, were included among the approximately 110 TCR-beta libraries.

Trimming takes 2 bases off V and 8 bases off J; junction bases not matched to a gene: 12. Counted from cysteine to phenylalanine, this CDR3 has 17 amino acids. Of all the DNA, just the CDR3 is kept, 51 bases in frame from base 1. CDR1 is given as SGDLS and CDR2 as YYNGEE, both from the germline V gene. To synthesize cDNA, template-switch 5'RACE was performed with a primer carrying a 10-nucleotide random unique molecular identifier so that each TCR transcript was tagged. Every sequencing run covered 15-18 subjects and yielded more than 180 million TCR-beta sequences. The RNeasy kit was used to extract total RNA. The KAPA Real-time Library Amplification kit was used to amplify TCR-beta VDJ regions with primers for the TCR constant region and the 5'RACE anchor. A first PCR added sample indexes and Illumina adaptors, after which a second PCR increased the library yield. The roughly 650 bp TCR product was size-selected on a 2% E-gel SizeSelection system after Ampure bead purification. Library quality was checked on a Bioanalyzer, concentration was measured with Qubit, and libraries were quantified with the Kapa Library Quantification kit before pooling. Paired-end 2 x 150 bp sequencing of the libraries was performed on an Illumina HiSeq 2500. To increase sequence diversity, roughly 24-31% phiX was spiked into each library pool. Processing in the source paper ran as follows. The UMI-based MiGEC pipeline processed quality-filtered reads and removed over 75% of raw TCR sequences during error correction. IMGT germline references were used for aligning VDJ genes, and each clonotype was defined as a unique CDR3 amino acid sequence together with its V-J genes. Clonal expansion, Shannon diversity and CDR3 relatedness (CalcPairwiseDistances, ClusterSamples) were evaluated with VDJtools, and phylogenetic trees were built with CLCbio workbench. Clones with at least 8 unique UMIs were defined as expanded, with this threshold being based on coefficient-of-variation modelling across technical triplicates. TCRdb itself trimmed the public reads at Q25 with fastp, ran MiXCR and retained productive beta chains. Each entry is one CDR3 protein sequence, shown with its most common DNA and genes. For this entry, the V and J calls and clone size follow TCRdb and not the study's own pipeline. Within this sample are 30,000 or so distinct CDR3 sequences, with 13% of them counted one time only. The ten largest clones represent around 5.3% of the sample.

The study at large found these results: No identical CDR3 amino acid sequences were shared among expanded clones across subjects, suggesting private TCR-beta repertoires in all groups. TCR clonal expansion was highest in HAM/TSP patients and lowest in MS patients, with MS patients falling below even healthy controls.

Interpreted using the paper, the time point label stands for: technical triplicate 2. For the sorted-subset TCR libraries, the starting material was about 920,000 sorted CD4+ or CD8+ T cells. Peripheral blood underwent Ficoll-Hypaque density gradient centrifugation to isolate PBMCs, which were then cryopreserved in liquid nitrogen. Paired sorted CD4+ and CD8+ subsets came from healthy controls, HAM/TSP patients and MS patients. At least ten counts were recorded for this clonotype. It lacks a known antigen. Within one base of it there is no much larger clone, and no base qualities were kept. The V and J segments used are TRBV9 and TRBJ2-1; 11 bases in the junction line up with TRBD2. The source of this sequence is a female donor with HTLV-1-associated myelopathy (HAM/TSP). The sequenced sample consisted of CD4+ T cells from blood. CDR3 reads: CASSVKTSGGLGDEQFF. The base sequence is TGTGCCAGCAGCGTCAAAACTAGCGGGGGCCTTGGGGATGAGCAGTTCTTC. Here the CDR3 is joined to the reference TRBV9 and TRBJ2-1 genes, and the full variable domain is: DSGVTQTPKHLITATGQRVTLRCSPRSGDLSVYWYQQSLDQGLQFLIQYYNGEERAKGNILERFSAQQFPDLHSELNLSSLELGDSALYFCASSVKTSGGLGDEQFFGPGTRLTVL.